This T cell receptor (beta chain) derives from a study of shared clonotypes between healthy human individuals. About the research overall: Donors had three CD4 naive, three CD4 memory, two CD8 naive and one CD8 memory plate apiece.

The germline gives CDR1 MDHEN, CDR2 SYDVKM. V dropped 6 bases and J dropped 4; count of bases not matched to a gene: 16. The CDR3 runs to 19 residues. TCRdb's table, derived via immunoSEQ multiplex PCR, lists solely in-frame clones and lacks some. This table holds some 2,500,000 clones, approximately 93% found once. Study observations and caveats: Sharing across several donors was seen in around 5% of naive CD4 clonotypes.

Comment on this clone: Its antigen is undetermined.

The TCR originated in a man between 18 and 35 years old in good health. Some clones in this sample may be carry-over from other donors' samples. Sequencing input: naive CD4+ T cells from PBMCs. As to subset: CD45RA+ positively selected. The chain joins TRBV28 to TRBJ2-1; 12 positions match TRBD2. The CDR3 is CASSWGPRLTSGRYNEQFF. CDR3 nucleotides: TGTGCCAGCAGCTGGGGACCACGACTTACTAGCGGGAGGTACAATGAGCAGTTCTTC.